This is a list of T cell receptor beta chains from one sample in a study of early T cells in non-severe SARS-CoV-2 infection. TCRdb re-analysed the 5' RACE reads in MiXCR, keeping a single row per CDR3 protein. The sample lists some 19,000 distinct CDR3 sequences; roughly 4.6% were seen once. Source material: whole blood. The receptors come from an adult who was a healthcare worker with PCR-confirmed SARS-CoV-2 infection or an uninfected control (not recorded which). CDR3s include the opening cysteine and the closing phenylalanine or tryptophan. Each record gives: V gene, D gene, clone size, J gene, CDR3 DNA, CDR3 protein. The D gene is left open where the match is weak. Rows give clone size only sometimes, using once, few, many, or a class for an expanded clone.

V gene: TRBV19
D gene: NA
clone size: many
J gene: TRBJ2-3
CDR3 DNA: TGTGCCAGTACGCCCGGGGGTACGGATACGCAGTATTTT
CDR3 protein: CASTPGGTDTQYF

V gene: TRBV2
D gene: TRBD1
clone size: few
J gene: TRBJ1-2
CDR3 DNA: TGTGCCAGCAGGGAGACAGGGCCCGGCTACACCTTC
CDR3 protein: CASRETGPGYTF

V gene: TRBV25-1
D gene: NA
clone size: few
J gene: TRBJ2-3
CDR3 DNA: TGTGCCAGCAGGCGGGACCGGAGCACAGATACGCAGTATTTT
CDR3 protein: CASRRDRSTDTQYF

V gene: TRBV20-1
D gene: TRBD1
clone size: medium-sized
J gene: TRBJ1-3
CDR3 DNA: TGCAGTGCCATACCGGGACAGGTTACCTCTGGAAACACCATATATTTT
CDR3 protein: CSAIPGQVTSGNTIYF

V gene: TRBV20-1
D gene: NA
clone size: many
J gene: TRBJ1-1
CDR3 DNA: TGCAGTGCCCGGGGCGCGGGCACTGAAGCTTTCTTT
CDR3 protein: CSARGAGTEAFF

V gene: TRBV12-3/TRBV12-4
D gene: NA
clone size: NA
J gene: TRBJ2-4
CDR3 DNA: TGTGCCAGCACCCCCCGGCCGACAGGAGCCAAAAACATTCAGTACTTC
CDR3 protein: CASTPRPTGAKNIQYF

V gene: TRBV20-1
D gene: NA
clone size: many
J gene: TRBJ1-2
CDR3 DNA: TGCAGTGCTAGTGTACCAGGGGATTACTATGGCTACACCTTC
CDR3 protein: CSASVPGDYYGYTF

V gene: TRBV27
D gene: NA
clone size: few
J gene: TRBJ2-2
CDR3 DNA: TGTGCCAGCAGTTTCCACCGTACTAGAGCGAACACCGGGGAGCTGTTTTTT
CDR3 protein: CASSFHRTRANTGELFF

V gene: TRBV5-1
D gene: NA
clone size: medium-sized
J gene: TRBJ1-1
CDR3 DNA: TGCGCCAGCAGCCCGAATACCATGAACACTGAAGCTTTCTTT
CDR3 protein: CASSPNTMNTEAFF

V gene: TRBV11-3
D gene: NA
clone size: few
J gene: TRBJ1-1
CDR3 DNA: TGTGCCAGCAGCCTCGAGGCCAGGGCTGAAGCTTTCTTT
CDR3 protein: CASSLEARAEAFF

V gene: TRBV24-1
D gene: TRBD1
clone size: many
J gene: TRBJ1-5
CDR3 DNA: TGTGCCACCAGAAGGGAGGTCAGGGGGCGCGAAGGAGGTCAGCCCCAGCATTTT
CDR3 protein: CATRREVRGREGGQPQHF

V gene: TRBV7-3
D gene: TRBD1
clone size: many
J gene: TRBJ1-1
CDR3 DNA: TGTGCCAGCAGCCACACAGGGGGCACTGAAGCTTTCTTT
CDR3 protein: CASSHTGGTEAFF

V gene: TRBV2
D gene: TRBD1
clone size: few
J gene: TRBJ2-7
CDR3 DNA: TGTGCCAGCAGTGAAAGGACAGGGTTTTTCTACGAGCAGTACTTC
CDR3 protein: CASSERTGFFYEQYF

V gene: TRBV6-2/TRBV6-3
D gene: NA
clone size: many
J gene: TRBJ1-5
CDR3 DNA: TGTGCCAGCAGTTACCCGCAATTCAATCAGCCCCAGCATTTT
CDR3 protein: CASSYPQFNQPQHF

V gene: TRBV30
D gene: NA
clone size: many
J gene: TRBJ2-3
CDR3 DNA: TGTGCCTGGATGACGGCGGGTACAGATACGCAGTATTTT
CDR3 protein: CAWMTAGTDTQYF

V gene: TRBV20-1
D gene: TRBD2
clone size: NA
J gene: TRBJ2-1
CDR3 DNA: TGCAGTGCTAACGGGGGGAGCTCCTACAATGAGCAGTTCTTC
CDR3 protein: CSANGGSSYNEQFF

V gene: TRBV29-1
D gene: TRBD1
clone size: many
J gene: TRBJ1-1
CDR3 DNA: TGCAGCGTTGATGTCGGACAGGGGGGAGTGAACACTGAAGCTTTCTTT
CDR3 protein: CSVDVGQGGVNTEAFF

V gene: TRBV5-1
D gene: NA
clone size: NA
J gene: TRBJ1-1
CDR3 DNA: TGCGCCAGCAGCCCGGATGGAGAGGGAGGCTCTGAAGCTTTCTTT
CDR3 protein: CASSPDGEGGSEAFF

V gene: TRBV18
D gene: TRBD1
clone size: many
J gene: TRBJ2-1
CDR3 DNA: TGTGCCAGCTCACCACCGACCAGGGGGTTCGACAATGAGCAGTTCTTC
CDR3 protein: CASSPPTRGFDNEQFF

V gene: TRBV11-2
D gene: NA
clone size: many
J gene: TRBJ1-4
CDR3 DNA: TGTGCCAGCTCCCAAAGGGGGGGCGGTGAAAAACTGTTTTTT
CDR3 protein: CASSQRGGGEKLFF

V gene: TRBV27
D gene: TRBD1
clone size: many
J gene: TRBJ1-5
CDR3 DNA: TGTGCCAGCAGTTTTACAGGGGGAGGTTATCAGCCCCAGCATTTT
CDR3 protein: CASSFTGGGYQPQHF

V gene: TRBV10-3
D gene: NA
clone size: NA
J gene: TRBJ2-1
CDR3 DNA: TGTGCCATCAGTTCGACTGAGAGCTCCTACAATGAGCAGTTCTTC
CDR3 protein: CAISSTESSYNEQFF